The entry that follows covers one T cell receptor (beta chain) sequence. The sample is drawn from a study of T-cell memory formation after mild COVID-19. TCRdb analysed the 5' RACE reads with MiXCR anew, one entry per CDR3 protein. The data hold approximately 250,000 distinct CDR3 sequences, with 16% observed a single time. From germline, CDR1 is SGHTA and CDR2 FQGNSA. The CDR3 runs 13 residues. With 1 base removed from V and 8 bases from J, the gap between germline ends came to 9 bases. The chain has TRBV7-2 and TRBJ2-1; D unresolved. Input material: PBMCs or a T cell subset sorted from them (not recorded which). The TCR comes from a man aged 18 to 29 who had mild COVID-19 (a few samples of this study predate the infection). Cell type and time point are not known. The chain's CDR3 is CASSLESGYEQFF. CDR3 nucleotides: TGTGCCAGCAGCTTAGAGTCCGGGTATGAGCAGTTCTTC.